This T cell receptor beta chain was sequenced during a study of T cell responses to AZD1222 COVID-19 vaccine. The CDR3 runs 14 residues. Germline values: CDR1 SGHRS, CDR2 YFSETQ. The V and J ends lost 2 bases and 1 base, in that order; junction bases with no gene match: 2. Study outcomes and limitations: The sample set comprised mostly white British donors with more females, and clonal diversity was possibly underestimated. Seropositive at baseline were only 5 or 6 AZD1222 recipients. Sampled repertoires all dated from after the peak T cell response. Spike-specific TCR breadth and depth rose after two AZD1222 doses.

Repertoires were generated with immunoSEQ multiplex PCR, while TCRdb's copy carries only in-frame clones and drops some. The sample lists fewer than 200,000 clones, 88% occurring once. Details on this clone: Its antigen is unidentified.

The chain joins TRBV5-1 to TRBJ1-1, with 7 bases identical to TRBD1. The sequence came from an adult in good health. This material consisted of peripheral blood, taken on day 0 of AZD1222 vaccination. In DNA form, the CDR3 reads TGCGCCAGCAGCTTCGGGACAGAGAACACTGAAGCTTTCTTT. Protein sequence: CASSFGTENTEAFF.